This TCR beta chain came from a study of blood T cell repertoires in COVID-19. TCRdb's copy holds only in-frame clones and misses some; the assay was immunoSEQ multiplex PCR. The table includes about 300,000 clones, 80% to 95% detected once. Trimming removed 5 bases at V and 1 base at J, with 6 bases between. CDR1 is MNHEY, CDR2 SVGAGI, per germline. This CDR3 is built from 12 residues. The V and J genes are TRBV6-5 and TRBJ2-7; no reliable D call. This sequence originates from a woman aged 25-40 years with COVID-19, enrolled during active disease. The sequenced material came from peripheral blood. The CDR3 sequence is CASSTESYEQYF. CDR3 coding DNA: TGTGCCAGCAGTACAGAGTCCTACGAGCAGTACTTC.